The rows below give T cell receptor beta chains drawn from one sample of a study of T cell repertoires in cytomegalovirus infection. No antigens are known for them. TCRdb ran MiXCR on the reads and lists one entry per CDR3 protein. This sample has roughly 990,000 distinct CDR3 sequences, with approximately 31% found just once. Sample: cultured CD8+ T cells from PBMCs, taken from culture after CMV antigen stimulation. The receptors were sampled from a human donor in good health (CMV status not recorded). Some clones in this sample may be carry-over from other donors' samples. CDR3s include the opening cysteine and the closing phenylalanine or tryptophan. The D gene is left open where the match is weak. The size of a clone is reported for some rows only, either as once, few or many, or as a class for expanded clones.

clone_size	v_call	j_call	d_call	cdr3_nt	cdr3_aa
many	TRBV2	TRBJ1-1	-	TGTGCCAGCAGGGGTAGCGAAGCTTTCTTT	CASRGSEAFF
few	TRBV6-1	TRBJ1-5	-	TGTGCCAGCAGTGAAGTCGGTCAGCCCCAGCATTTT	CASSEVGQPQHF
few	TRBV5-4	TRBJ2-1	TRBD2	TGTGCCAGCAGCTTACTAGCGGGGGAGGAAGCGCAGTTCTTC	CASSLLAGEEAQFF
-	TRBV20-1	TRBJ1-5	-	TGCAGTGCACAGGGACAACACACCAATCAGCCCCAGCATTTT	CSAQGQHTNQPQHF
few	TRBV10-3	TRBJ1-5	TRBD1	TGTGCCATCAGTGAAGGGACAGAATATAGCAATCAGCCCCAGCATTTT	CAISEGTEYSNQPQHF
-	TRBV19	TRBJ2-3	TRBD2	TGTGCCAGTATAGCGGGGGGGCAAACAGATACGCAGTATTTT	CASIAGGQTDTQYF
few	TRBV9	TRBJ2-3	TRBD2	TGTGCCAGCAGCGTAGAACTAGCGGCAACAGATACGCAGTATTTT	CASSVELAATDTQYF
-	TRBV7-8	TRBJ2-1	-	TGTGCCAGCACCCCTCGGGTGGTCCCCTCGGAGGACGATGAGCAGTTCTTC	CASTPRVVPSEDDEQFF
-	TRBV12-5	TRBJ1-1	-	TGTGCTAGTGGTTTCCCGAACACTGAAGCTTTCTTT	CASGFPNTEAFF
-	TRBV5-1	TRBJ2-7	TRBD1	TGCGCCAGCAGCTTGAAGGGACAGGGTTTCGAGCAGTACTTC	CASSLKGQGFEQYF
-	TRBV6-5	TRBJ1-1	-	TGTGCCAGCAGTTACTCGACTGGGGTAACTGAAGCTTTCTTT	CASSYSTGVTEAFF
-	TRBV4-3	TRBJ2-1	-	TGCGCCAGCAGCCAAGCTCCGGCCCCGTTGAGCTCCTACAATGAGCAGTTCTTC	CASSQAPAPLSSYNEQFF
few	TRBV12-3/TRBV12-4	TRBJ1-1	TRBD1	TGTGCCAGCAGTTTGAGGGAGGACAGGGGGCCCATGAACACTGAAGCTTTCTTT	CASSLREDRGPMNTEAFF
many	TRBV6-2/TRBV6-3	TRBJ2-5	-	TGTGCCAGCAGTCCTGCCGCGGGGGCTCAAGAGACCCAGTACTTC	CASSPAAGAQETQYF
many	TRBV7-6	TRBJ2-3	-	TGTGCCAGCAGACCCTCTTTGGGGGCGGCAGATACGCAGTATTTT	CASRPSLGAADTQYF
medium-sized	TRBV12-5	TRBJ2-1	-	TGTGCTAGTGCCCCTACAGGGCTTGAGCAGTTCTTC	CASAPTGLEQFF
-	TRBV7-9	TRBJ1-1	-	TGTGCCAGCAGCTCCCCTGATACAGGGACTGAAGCTTTCTTT	CASSSPDTGTEAFF
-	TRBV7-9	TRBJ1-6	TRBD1	TGTGCCAGCAGCTCCTCCGGGACAGGCCCTTCACCCCTCCACTTT	CASSSSGTGPSPLHF
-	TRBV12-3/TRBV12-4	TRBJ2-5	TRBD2	TGTGCCAGCACCCTGACGCTAGCGGGGGCCCAAGAGACCCAGTACTTC	CASTLTLAGAQETQYF
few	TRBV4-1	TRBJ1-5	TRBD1	TGCGCCAGCAGCCGATACCCTCCGGGACAGGGGGCTAATCAGCCCCAGCATTTT	CASSRYPPGQGANQPQHF
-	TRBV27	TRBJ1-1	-	TGTGCCAGCAGTTTACTGACCGCGGGCATGAACACTGAAGCTTTCTTT	CASSLLTAGMNTEAFF
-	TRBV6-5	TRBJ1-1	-	TGTGCCAGCAGTTACTCGAAAGGGGCTGAAGCTTTCTTT	CASSYSKGAEAFF
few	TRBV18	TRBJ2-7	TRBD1	TGTGCCAGCTCACCTTGGGACAGGGTCAAGGAGCAGTACTTC	CASSPWDRVKEQYF
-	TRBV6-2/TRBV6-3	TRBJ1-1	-	TGTGCCACCCTGAAAGTGATAAACACTGAAGCTTTCTTT	CATLKVINTEAFF
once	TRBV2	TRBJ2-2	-	TGTGCCAGCCTCCCAAAGGGCCTTTCGACCGGGGAGCTGTTTTTT	CASLPKGLSTGELFF
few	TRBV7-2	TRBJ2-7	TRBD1	TGTGCCAGCAGCTTAGGGGGGACAGGGGCGCACTACGAGCAGTACTTC	CASSLGGTGAHYEQYF
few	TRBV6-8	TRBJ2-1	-	TGTGCCAGCAGTTTGAGGGCTGCGCCCTACAATGAGCAGTTCTTC	CASSLRAAPYNEQFF
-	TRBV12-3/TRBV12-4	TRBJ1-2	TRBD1	TGTGCCAGCAGTGGACGGACAGGTCCTAACTATGGCTACACCTTC	CASSGRTGPNYGYTF
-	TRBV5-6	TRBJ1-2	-	TGTGCCAGCAGTAAGGGGGGACTTGTCTATGGCTACACCTTC	CASSKGGLVYGYTF
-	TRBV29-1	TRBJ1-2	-	TGCAGCGTTGAAGAGGAACAGGTTCGCTATGGCTACACCTTC	CSVEEEQVRYGYTF
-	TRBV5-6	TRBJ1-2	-	TGTGCCAGCAGCCATGGACAGCTAGGCCCGGAAGGCTACACCTTC	CASSHGQLGPEGYTF
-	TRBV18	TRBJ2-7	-	TGTGCCAGCTCACCGGAACAGATATACGAGCAGTACTTC	CASSPEQIYEQYF
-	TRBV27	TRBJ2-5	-	TGTGCCAGCAGTTTTAGACGACACTCCCAAGAGACCCAGTACTTC	CASSFRRHSQETQYF
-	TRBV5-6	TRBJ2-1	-	TGTGCCATCTCACATGCCGGGGGATCTGAGCAGTTCTTC	CAISHAGGSEQFF
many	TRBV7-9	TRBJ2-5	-	TGTGCCAGCAGCTTGGAAGGCACATACGTCCGGACGACCCAGTACTTC	CASSLEGTYVRTTQYF
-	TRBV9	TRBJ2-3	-	TGTGCCAGCAGCGTAGTCCCCATCGGGGGGCGGTCAGATACGCAGTATTTT	CASSVVPIGGRSDTQYF
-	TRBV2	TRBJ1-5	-	TGTGCCAGCAGTGATGACGGATGGAATCAGCCCCAGCATTTT	CASSDDGWNQPQHF
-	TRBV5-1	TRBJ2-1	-	TGCGCCAGCAGCGGCACCGGGAAGTCCTACAATGAGCAGTTCTTC	CASSGTGKSYNEQFF
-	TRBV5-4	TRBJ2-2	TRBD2	TGTGCCAGCACTACAAGGGGCGGGGGTGGTCTGTCCCGGAAGCTGTTTTTT	CASTTRGGGGLSRKLFF
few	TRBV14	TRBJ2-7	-	TGTGCCAGCAGCCAAGCACCGGGACAAGGGAACGATAGCTCCTACGAGCAGTACTTC	CASSQAPGQGNDSSYEQYF